Listed below are T cell receptor beta chains from one sample, sequenced in a study of blood T cell repertoires in COVID-19. Produced via immunoSEQ multiplex PCR; TCRdb's table is partial and in-frame only. The data show around 70,000 clones, roughly 80% seen once. The material sequenced was peripheral blood. These receptors came from an older woman with acute or convalescent COVID-19. Both conserved end residues are part of each CDR3. The D gene is left open where the match is weak. The size field is filled for only some rows; it gives once, few, many or a size class.

TRBJ2-3	TRBV19	.	.	TGTGCCAGTAGTTCCTCGGGCAGGGGTTATACCCCAGATACGCAGTATTTT	CASSSSGRGYTPDTQYF
TRBJ1-2	TRBV27	.	TRBD1	TGTGCCAGCTCCAGGCAGGGGGGTAATTATGGCTACACCTTC	CASSRQGGNYGYTF
TRBJ1-5	TRBV2	.	TRBD1	TGTGCCAGCAGTGGACAGGGGGCGCACGGGCAGCCCCAGCATTTT	CASSGQGAHGQPQHF
TRBJ2-2	TRBV10-3	few	TRBD1	TGTGCCATCAGAGACAGGGACACCGGGGAGCTGTTTTTT	CAIRDRDTGELFF
TRBJ1-2	TRBV30	.	TRBD1	TGTGCCTGGAGTACCCCGGGACAGGGCTATGGCTACACCTTC	CAWSTPGQGYGYTF
TRBJ2-5	TRBV29-1	.	.	TGCAGCGTTAAAGGTCCATCACAAGAGACCCAGTACTTC	CSVKGPSQETQYF
TRBJ1-4	TRBV24-1	once	.	TGTGCCACCAGTGATTCGACGGAGGTGTTTTTT	CATSDSTEVFF
TRBJ1-6	TRBV6-5	.	.	TGTGCCAGCAGTCCGGACAAGCGTTCACCCCTCCACTTT	CASSPDKRSPLHF
TRBJ1-6	TRBV3-1/TRBV3-2	.	.	TGTGCCAGCAGCCAAACGGGTTATTATAATTCACCCCTCCACTTT	CASSQTGYYNSPLHF
TRBJ2-1	TRBV5-1	once	.	TGCGCCAGCAGCTTCCCAGGGTCGGCCAATGAGCAGTTCTTC	CASSFPGSANEQFF
TRBJ1-6	TRBV4-2	once	.	TGTGCCAGCAGCCAAGATCGCACAGTATTGTCACCCCTCCACTTT	CASSQDRTVLSPLHF
TRBJ2-7	TRBV5-4	many	.	TGTGCCAGCAGCGGTAAAGGGGGCGAGCAGTACTTC	CASSGKGGEQYF
TRBJ1-1	TRBV2	.	.	TGTGCCAGAGAGGCCCAGCTCCTTATGAACACTGAAGCTTTCTTT	CAREAQLLMNTEAFF
TRBJ1-2	TRBV18	.	TRBD1	TGTGCCAGCTCACCACAACGCCAGGGGGACTATGGCTACACCTTC	CASSPQRQGDYGYTF
TRBJ2-2	TRBV5-1	few	.	TGCGCCAGCAGCTTACGGGGGTTCGCGAACACCGGGGAGCTGTTTTTT	CASSLRGFANTGELFF
TRBJ2-2	TRBV27	few	.	TGTGCCAGCAGCTTACAGACAGGGAACACCGGGGAGCTGTTTTTT	CASSLQTGNTGELFF
TRBJ2-5	TRBV18	once	.	TGTGCCAGCTCACCGTGGGTAGAGCCGACAGCAGAGACCCAGTACTTC	CASSPWVEPTAETQYF
TRBJ2-5	TRBV20-1	once	TRBD2	TGCAGTGCTAGTATTTACGGGCTAGCGGGCTCTCAAGAGACCCAGTACTTC	CSASIYGLAGSQETQYF
TRBJ1-2	TRBV23-1	.	.	TGCGCCAGCAGTCAACCGGGATTTAACTATGGCTACACCTTC	CASSQPGFNYGYTF
TRBJ2-1	TRBV6-4	.	.	TGTGCCAGCACCCCACCCCTTTGGCAGGGATGTAATGAGCAGTTCTTC	CASTPPLWQGCNEQFF
TRBJ1-2	TRBV5-5	.	.	TGTGCCAGCAGCTCCTGGGGGGGCAACAACTATGGCTACACCTTC	CASSSWGGNNYGYTF
TRBJ1-2	TRBV5-3	.	.	TGTGCCAGAAGCTTGACGGGTAACTATGGCTACACCTTC	CARSLTGNYGYTF
TRBJ1-1	TRBV19	.	TRBD1	TGTGCCAGTAGTATAGCTGCAGGGGGAAACACTGAAGCTTTCTTT	CASSIAAGGNTEAFF
TRBJ1-2	TRBV12-3/TRBV12-4	.	TRBD1	TGTGCCAGCAGTCGGGACAGGCCCTATGGCTACACCTTC	CASSRDRPYGYTF
TRBJ2-2	TRBV6-5	.	TRBD2	TGTGCCAGCTCGGGGGGGCGGAACACCGGGGAGCTGTTTTTT	CASSGGRNTGELFF
TRBJ1-5	TRBV30	.	TRBD1	TGTGCCTGGAACCAGGACAGGGGCAATCAGCCCCAGCATTTT	CAWNQDRGNQPQHF
TRBJ2-3	TRBV2	few	TRBD1	TGTGCCAGCACCTTGGGACAGGGGGACGGAGATACGCAGTATTTT	CASTLGQGDGDTQYF
TRBJ1-5	TRBV6-5	.	.	TGTGCCACCGGCCCACCTTTTGGGGGGAACCAGCCCCAGCATTTT	CATGPPFGGNQPQHF